These 19 T cell receptor beta chains came from one sample sequenced in a study of blood T cell repertoires in COVID-19. The table came from immunoSEQ multiplex PCR; TCRdb's copy has only in-frame clones and leaves some out. The data hold tens of thousands of clones, with around nine tenths observed a single time. Sequencing was done on a sample of peripheral blood. The receptors were gathered from a man in his 70s with active COVID-19.

The genes are TRBV7-2 and TRBJ2-7; D is possibly TRBD1 (5 bases). V shed 1 base and J shed 4 bases, with 11 bases lying between them. This CDR3 comprises 14 residues. Germline V gene sequence: CDR1 SGHTA, CDR2 FQGNSA. CDR3 residues: CASSLGQGAYEQYF. Written as DNA, the CDR3 is TGTGCCAGCAGCTTAGGGCAGGGTGCGTACGAGCAGTACTTC.

The gene calls are TRBV18 and TRBJ2-7; 11 bases are shared with TRBD2. With the DNA end fitting TRBJ2-1 better, the J assignment may be wrong. This CDR3 comprises 18 residues. Germline lookup yields CDR1 KGHSH and CDR2 LQKENI. The CDR3 DNA is TGTGCCAGCTCCCGCCTCCCACTTGGTAGCGGGAGGGACAATGAGCAGTTCTTC. Protein product: CASSRLPLGSGRDNEQFF.

The genes are TRBV5-4 and TRBJ1-6; D is possibly TRBD1 (6 bases). The CDR3 consists of 14 residues. Between the trimmed V and J ends, which lost 4 bases and 5 bases, there was a span of 10 bases. Germline CDR1 reads SGHNT; CDR2 reads YYREEE (reference sequence). The CDR3 loop reads CASSGGPDNSPLHF. The DNA of the CDR3 is TGTGCCAGCAGCGGGGGCCCCGATAATTCACCCCTCCACTTT.

The chain links TRBV7-3 to TRBJ2-5; 9 bases are shared with TRBD2. Trimming cost V 1 base and J 1 base; bases outside gene matches: 4. The CDR3 spans 16 residues. Germline lookup yields CDR1 SGHTA and CDR2 FQGTGA. The CDR3 DNA follows: TGTGCCAGCAGCTTAAGAGGGACTAGCTCCCAAGAGACCCAGTACTTC. It yields the protein CASSLRGTSSQETQYF. The whole variable domain, filled in from reference TRBV7-3 and TRBJ2-5, reads GAGVSQTPSNKVTEKGKYVELRCDPISGHTALYWYRQSLGQGPEFLIYFQGTGAADDSGLPNDRFFAVRPEGSVSTLKIQRTERGDSAVYLCASSLRGTSSQETQYFGPGTRLLVL.

The rearrangement joins TRBV5-6 to TRBJ1-2; TRBD1 aligns across 7 bases. The trim removed 4 bases at V and 6 bases at J, leaving 6 bases unmatched. Germline loops: CDR1 SGHDT, CDR2 YYEEEE. CDR3 length: 13 residues. CDR3 bases: TGTGCCAGCAGCCAAGGGACAGAGCATGGCTACACCTTC. Translated: CASSQGTEHGYTF.

The chain uses TRBV9 and TRBJ2-3; unclear D gene. Trimming took 3 bases from V and 2 from J, leaving 10 bases between them. Germline loops: CDR1 SGDLS, CDR2 YYNGEE. The CDR3 runs 14 residues. CDR3 region: CASSELAFTDTQYF. CDR3 nucleotide sequence: TGTGCCAGCAGCGAGTTGGCCTTCACAGATACGCAGTATTTT.

The chain employs TRBV11-2 and TRBJ2-5; 7 bases are shared with TRBD2. The CDR3 sequence is 15 residues long. V was clipped by 2 bases and J by 4 bases; unmatched bases: 7. CDR1 and CDR2 from the germline V gene are SGHAT and FQNNGV. The CDR3 DNA reads as TGTGCCAGCAGCTTACCCCGCGGGGGAGGAGAGACCCAGTACTTC. It codes for CASSLPRGGGETQYF.

This clone appeared a single time. The genes are TRBV11-2 and TRBJ2-2; D is uncertain. V lost 5 bases, J lost 6 bases, and 13 bases lay in between. The CDR3 consists of 14 residues. Germline CDR1 and CDR2: SGHAT and FQNNGV. CDR3 amino acids: CASSQTTAAGELFF. The DNA for the CDR3 is TGTGCCAGCAGCCAAACAACTGCGGCCGGGGAGCTGTTTTTT.

V is TRBV10-1 and J is TRBJ2-1; 9 bases match TRBD2. Germline CDR1 is WNHNN and CDR2 is SYGVQD (reference sequence). The CDR3 consists of 16 residues. V was pared by 3 bases and J by 6 bases, with 9 bases of the junction left unmatched. This chain's CDR3 is CASSDSVSGSINEQFF. CDR3 DNA: TGCGCCAGCAGTGATAGTGTTAGCGGGAGTATCAATGAGCAGTTCTTC.

The chain combines TRBV6-5 with TRBJ1-4; 8 positions match TRBD1. Looked up from germline, CDR1 is MNHEY and CDR2 is SVGAGI. The V gene end was trimmed by 6 bases and the J gene end by 6 bases; junction bases not matched to a gene: 9. The CDR3 sequence is 15 residues long. CDR3 sequence (DNA): TGTGCCAGCAGGACCGACAGGGGAGGGGATGAAAAACTGTTTTTT. Translating gives CASRTDRGGDEKLFF.

This chain connects TRBV27 to TRBJ2-2, with 8 bases that match TRBD1. There are 17 residues in the CDR3. The J segment lost 2 bases and the V segment lost 2 bases, leaving 7 bases of the junction unmatched. Germline CDR1 MNHEY, CDR2 SMNVEV (reference sequence). The CDR3 DNA reads TGTGCCAGCAGTTTAATCTGGCAGGGGGCTAACACCGGGGAGCTGTTTTTT. This encodes CASSLIWQGANTGELFF.

V and J are TRBV7-9 and TRBJ1-5; 8 bases align to TRBD1. Losses at the gene ends were 5 bases for V and 4 bases for J; bases not matched to a gene: 7. Germline V gene sequence: CDR1 SEHNR, CDR2 FQNEAQ (reference sequence). The CDR3 length is 15 residues. CDR3 sequence (DNA): TGTGCCAGCAGCACCGGACAGGGCGGGAATCAGCCCCAGCATTTT. This sequence encodes CASSTGQGGNQPQHF. Variable domain in full (rest from reference TRBV7-9 and TRBJ1-5): DTGVSQNPRHKITKRGQNVTFRCDPISEHNRLYWYRQTLGQGPEFLTYFQNEAQLEKSRLLSDRFSAERPKGSFSTLEIQRTEQGDSAMYLCASSTGQGGNQPQHFGDGTRLSIL.

The chain recombines TRBV5-5 with TRBJ1-2; a weak D match, TRBD1 (6 bases). Looked up from germline, CDR1 is SGHKS and CDR2 is YYEKEE (reference sequence). Trimming removed 3 bases from V and 2 bases from J, with 11 bases in between. The CDR3 extends over 14 amino acids. The CDR3 DNA reads as TGTGCCAGCAGCTCACAGGGTGTCAACTATGGCTACACCTTC. Residues: CASSSQGVNYGYTF.

CDR3 loop: CASSLESWNTGELFF. In DNA, the CDR3 is TGTGCCAGCAGCTTAGAAAGCTGGAACACCGGGGAGCTGTTTTTT. V is TRBV11-2 and J is TRBJ2-2, with no clear D. Germline CDR1 SGHAT, CDR2 FQNNGV. The V gene lost 0 bases and the J gene lost 1 base, with 6 bases spanning the gap. The length of the CDR3 is 15 residues.

This clone was detected once. V gene TRBV5-1 combines with J gene TRBJ2-5, with TRBD2 matching 7 bases. This CDR3 contains 14 residues. CDR1 and CDR2 (germline): SGHRS, YFSETQ. V gave up 3 bases and J gave up 1 base; unmatched junction bases: 3. CDR3 sequence reads: CASSWASGQETQYF. As DNA, the CDR3 is TGCGCCAGCAGCTGGGCTAGCGGCCAAGAGACCCAGTACTTC.

This clone was counted only a few times. J is TRBJ1-3 and V is TRBV7-2, with D possibly being TRBD1 (5 bases). The CDR3 runs 15 residues. Trimming cost V 4 bases and J 7 bases, with 17 bases left between them. CDR1 and CDR2 (germline): SGHTA, FQGNSA. In DNA form, the CDR3 reads TGTGCCAGCAGCTCTCAACAGGCCCCCGGGAACACCATATATTTT. This translates into CASSSQQAPGNTIYF.

The chain uses TRBV4-3 and TRBJ2-1, with D possibly TRBD2 on 5 matching bases. CDR3 length: 13 residues. Trimming cost V 0 bases and J 7 bases, with 7 bases left between them. Looked up from germline, CDR1 is LGHNA and CDR2 is YSLEER. CDR3 residues: CASSQERGNEQFF. The CDR3 DNA reads TGCGCCAGCAGCCAAGAACGCGGGAATGAGCAGTTCTTC.

The chain combines TRBV2 with TRBJ2-5; 13 nucleotides match TRBD2. Per germline, CDR1 SNHLY and CDR2 FYNNEI. The CDR3 runs 16 residues. The trim removed 6 bases at V and 2 bases at J, leaving 6 bases unmatched. In nucleotides, the CDR3 is TGTGCCAGCAGCCGGACTAGCGGGAGAGGGCAAGAGACCCAGTACTTC. Translated, it gives CASSRTSGRGQETQYF.

CDR3 DNA sequence: TGCGCCAGCAGCACAGGGGGCAACACTGAAGCTTTCTTT. Amino acids: CASSTGGNTEAFF. The rearrangement uses TRBV5-1 and TRBJ1-1, with TRBD1 matching over 9 bases. The CDR3 has 13 residues. Germline V gene sequence: CDR1 SGHRS, CDR2 YFSETQ. J gave up 2 bases and V 4 bases, and 0 bases lay outside the gene matches.